The present T cell receptor (beta chain) was sequenced within a study of blood T cell repertoires in COVID-19. Study-wide background: Some COVID-19 samples were acute and others convalescent; all came from the United States, Italy and Spain.

How the authors handled the data: Amplified reference gene primers provided the basis for estimating nucleated cell counts. Data came from immunoSEQ multiplex PCR; TCRdb stores just in-frame clones and leaves some out. That table gives V, J and clone size, and the DNA gave D and trimming. Of 150,000 or so clones in the sample, around 74% were seen once. Recruited during active infection, patients (from Seattle) were subsequently followed longitudinally. V lost 1 base, J lost 5 bases, and 2 bases stayed unmatched. The CDR3 runs 15 residues. Germline assignment: CDR1 LNHDA and CDR2 SQIVND (reference sequence).

The receptor was derived from a woman in her sixties with COVID-19, enrolled during active disease. The rearrangement joins TRBV19 to TRBJ2-2; 9 nucleotides line up with TRBD1. Sample: peripheral blood. CDR3 bases: TGTGCCAGTAGTATAGGCGGACAGGGGACCGGGGAGCTGTTTTTT. This codes for CASSIGGQGTGELFF.